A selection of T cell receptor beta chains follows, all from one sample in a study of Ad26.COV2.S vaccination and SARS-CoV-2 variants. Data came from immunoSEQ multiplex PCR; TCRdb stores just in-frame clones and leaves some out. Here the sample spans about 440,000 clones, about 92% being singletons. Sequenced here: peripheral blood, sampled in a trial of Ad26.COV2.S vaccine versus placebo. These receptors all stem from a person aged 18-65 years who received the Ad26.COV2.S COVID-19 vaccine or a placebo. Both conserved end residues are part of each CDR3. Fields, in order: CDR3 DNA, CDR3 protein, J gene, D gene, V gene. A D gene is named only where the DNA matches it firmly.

TGTGCCAGCAGCTCATTGGGGCTAGCGGGGGTTCCCTACGAGCAGTACTTC,CASSSLGLAGVPYEQYF,TRBJ2-7,TRBD2,TRBV11-2
TGTGCCAGCAGCGGCAATGAGCAGTTCTTC,CASSGNEQFF,TRBJ2-1,-,TRBV3-1/TRBV3-2
TGTGCCAGCAGCAAAGACTTAGCGGATACGCAGTATTTT,CASSKDLADTQYF,TRBJ2-3,-,TRBV5-6
TGTGCCAGCAAAATACAGGGTATCACTGAAGCTTTCTTT,CASKIQGITEAFF,TRBJ1-1,-,TRBV28
TGTGCCAGCAGCTTAGTAGCCGGCAATGAGCAGTTCTTC,CASSLVAGNEQFF,TRBJ2-1,-,TRBV11-2
TGTGCCAGCAGCTTGGGACTAGCGGGAGGTGAGCAGTTCTTC,CASSLGLAGGEQFF,TRBJ2-1,TRBD2,TRBV5-4
TGTGCCAGCAGTCCGGAGGGCTCTGGGGCCAACGTCCTGACTTTC,CASSPEGSGANVLTF,TRBJ2-6,-,TRBV5-4
TGTGCCAGTAGTATTGGTAGCTCCTACGAGCAGTACTTC,CASSIGSSYEQYF,TRBJ2-7,-,TRBV19
TGTGCCAGCAGTGAAGGCGGGGTCAGTTACGAAGCTGAGCAGTTCTTC,CASSEGGVSYEAEQFF,TRBJ2-1,-,TRBV6-1
TGTGCCAGCAGTTTCCACCTACTAGCGTCTATGACAGATACGCAGTATTTT,CASSFHLLASMTDTQYF,TRBJ2-3,TRBD2,TRBV27
TGTGCCAGCAAGACAGGCGGGTACTATGGCTACACCTTC,CASKTGGYYGYTF,TRBJ1-2,-,TRBV5-6
TGCGCCAGCAGACGCGCGGGGGTACTAGCGGGAGCCAATGAGCAGTTCTTC,CASRRAGVLAGANEQFF,TRBJ2-1,TRBD2,TRBV4-1
TGTGCCAGCAGTCCCCTTAGGACAGGTATGACTGGCTACGAGCAGTACTTC,CASSPLRTGMTGYEQYF,TRBJ2-7,TRBD1,TRBV27
TGTGCCAGCAGTGGACTTCAGCCCCAAGAGACCCAGTACTTC,CASSGLQPQETQYF,TRBJ2-5,-,TRBV2